Below, 18 T cell receptor beta chains from the same sample are listed, as sequenced in a study of blood T cells in healthy people across ages. Primers used in a second PCR of roughly 6 to 11 cycles were a sample-barcoded 5' primer and a J-beta primer mix. One entry per CDR3 protein, called by TCRdb with MiXCR from the 5' RACE reads. The sample contains about 800,000 distinct CDR3 sequences, 25% of which appear only once. The same specimen was also included in a second study, on T cells of mothers and their children.

Sequencing used blood. Source of these receptors: a boy between 10 and 17 years old in good health.

This clonotype appeared a few times. The chain employs TRBV28 and TRBJ1-1; 8 nucleotides line up with TRBD1. The CDR3 covers 14 residues. The germline V gene encodes CDR1 MDHEN and CDR2 SYDVKM. V lost 5 bases to trimming and J lost 4 bases; unmatched junction nucleotides: 6. CDR3 protein: CASSQTGAGTEAFF. The CDR3 coding sequence is TGTGCCAGCAGTCAGACAGGGGCGGGCACTGAAGCTTTCTTT.

V is TRBV15 and J is TRBJ1-1, with TRBD1 as a possible D gene (6 bases). Germline values: CDR1 LNHNV, CDR2 YYDKDF (reference sequence). This CDR3 spans 13 amino acids. V was trimmed by 5 bases and J by 2 bases, leaving 9 bases between them. The CDR3 DNA is TGTGCCACCAGCGGACAGCCTAACACTGAAGCTTTCTTT. The encoded protein is CATSGQPNTEAFF.

This clonotype has more than one count but fewer than ten. The chain recombines TRBV6-1 with TRBJ2-5; 9 positions agree with TRBD1. The CDR3 length is 15 residues. Per the germline V gene, CDR1 is MNHNS and CDR2 is SASEGT. Losses at the gene ends were 4 bases for V and 5 bases for J; bases not matched to a gene: 8. DNA of the CDR3: TGTGCCAGCAGTGCCGGACAGGGGAAGGATGAGACCCAGTACTTC. Its translation is CASSAGQGKDETQYF.

The chain is built from TRBV20-1 and TRBJ2-4, with no clear D. The CDR3 length is 17 residues. V was trimmed by 3 bases and J by 0 bases, leaving 18 bases between them. Per germline, CDR1 DFQATT and CDR2 SNEGSKA (reference sequence). This chain's CDR3 is CSARPPLQQTAKNIQYF. The CDR3 nucleotides are TGCAGTGCTAGGCCCCCCCTTCAGCAAACAGCCAAAAACATTCAGTACTTC.

With regard to this clonotype: At one end the junction does not follow the germline gene, possibly because of a read error. The rearrangement links TRBV5-1 to TRBJ2-3, with 9 bases lining up with TRBD2. Looked up from germline, CDR1 is SGHRS and CDR2 is YFSETQ. The CDR3 consists of 15 residues. This CDR3 is CASSLGLAQPDTQYF. The DNA for the CDR3 is TGCGCCAGCAGTTTGGGACTAGCCCAGCCAGATACGCAGTATTTT. The whole variable domain, filled in from reference TRBV5-1 and TRBJ2-3, reads KAGVTQTPRYLIKTRGQQVTLSCSPISGHRSVSWYQQTPGQGLQFLFEYFSETQRNKGNFPGRFSGRQFSNSRSEMNVSTLELGDSALYLCASSLGLAQPDTQYFGPGTRLTVL.

The table lists this clonotype with a few counts. This sequence joins TRBV29-1 and TRBJ1-1; 7 bases align to TRBD1. The V gene's germline CDR1 is SQVTM and CDR2 ANQGSEA. Trimming at V came to 4 bases and at J to 4 bases, leaving 6 bases not matched to a gene. The CDR3 is 13 amino acids. The CDR3 loop reads CSVVMQGGTEAFF. The CDR3 DNA follows: TGCAGCGTTGTAATGCAGGGGGGCACTGAAGCTTTCTTT. The entire variable domain, with the rest obtained from reference TRBV29-1 and TRBJ1-1, is as follows: SAVISQKPSRDICQRGTSLTIQCQVDSQVTMMFWYRQQPGQSLTLIATANQGSEATYESGFVIDKFPISRPNLTFSTLTVSNMSPEDSSIYLCSVVMQGGTEAFFGQGTRLTVV.

The table lists this clonotype with a few counts. This rearrangement joins TRBV9 to TRBJ2-7, with D possibly matching TRBD2 (5 bases). The CDR3 runs 13 residues. The V gene lost 3 bases and the J gene lost 2 bases, with 9 bases spanning the gap. Germline V CDR1 and CDR2: SGDLS, YYNGEE. Written as DNA, the CDR3 is TGTGCCAGCAGCGGCGGAGGAGCCTACGAGCAGTACTTC. This gives the protein CASSGGGAYEQYF.

The chain couples TRBV28 to TRBJ2-7; D is perhaps TRBD2 (5 bases). Germline V lookup: CDR1 MDHEN, CDR2 SYDVKM. Trimming took 4 bases from V and 1 from J, leaving 11 bases between them. The CDR3 is 14 amino acids. The CDR3 protein is CASSSTTISYEQYF. In nucleotides, the CDR3 is TGTGCCAGCAGTTCGACTACTATATCCTACGAGCAGTACTTC.

The rearrangement links TRBV27 to TRBJ2-5; D gene ambiguous. Judging by the DNA end, TRBJ2-7 fits better; the J call may be wrong. There are 14 residues in the CDR3. The germline V gene has CDR1 MNHEY and CDR2 SMNVEV (reference sequence). This CDR3 is CASSLDGPTYEQYF. The CDR3 DNA sequence: TGTGCCAGCAGTTTGGACGGTCCTACCTACGAGCAGTACTTC.

The chain recombines TRBV12-3 or TRBV12-4 with TRBJ2-7; TRBD1 matches 8 bases. Losses at the gene ends were 5 bases for V and 5 bases for J; bases not matched to a gene: 11. CDR3 length: 15 amino acids. CDR3 residues: CASSLLLDRANEQYF. The CDR3 bases are TGTGCCAGCAGTCTTCTCCTGGACAGGGCCAACGAGCAGTACTTC.

This clonotype has a handful of counts. The chain uses TRBV29-1 and TRBJ2-3; 8 nucleotides match TRBD1. With V trimmed by 4 bases and J by 3 bases, 6 bases remained unmatched. The length of the CDR3 is 14 residues. In germline, CDR1 is SQVTM, CDR2 ANQGSEA. The CDR3 nucleotides read TGCAGCGTTGCTGGGGGACAGGAAACAGATACGCAGTATTTT. Its translation: CSVAGGQETDTQYF.

In this sample, this clonotype turned up a few times. The V and J genes are TRBV4-3 and TRBJ1-6; D unclear. The CDR3 sequence is 14 residues long. Trimming left V 4 bases short and J 0 bases short, with 4 bases between. Germline V gene lookup returns CDR1 LGHNA and CDR2 YSLEER. The CDR3 nucleotides read TGCGCCAGCAGCCCCGGCTCCTATAATTCACCCCTCCACTTT. Its protein is CASSPGSYNSPLHF.

The CDR3 sequence is CSASGDSLENEQYF. CDR3 DNA sequence: TGCAGTGCTAGCGGCGACAGTCTCGAAAACGAGCAGTACTTC. The genes are TRBV20-1 and TRBJ2-7; D may be TRBD1 (5 bases). Germline values: CDR1 DFQATT, CDR2 SNEGSKA (reference sequence). The CDR3 has 14 amino acids. V was clipped by 3 bases and J by 5 bases, with 17 bases between them.

This clonotype has more than one count but fewer than ten. The chain is built from TRBV29-1 and TRBJ2-7; D tentatively reads TRBD1 or TRBD2 (5 bases each). This CDR3 has 16 amino acids. Trimming stripped 2 bases from V and 4 bases from J, with 21 bases between. CDR1 is SQVTM and CDR2 is ANQGSEA in the germline V gene. DNA of the CDR3: TGCAGCGTTGAATCACCCGGGGACGGGGAAGAGTACGAGCAGTACTTC. Translation gives CSVESPGDGEEYEQYF.

This clonotype was recorded a few times. V gene TRBV7-8 combines with J gene TRBJ2-7, with TRBD2 identical over 11 bases. Germline V gives CDR1 SGHVS, CDR2 FQNEAQ. CDR3 size: 16 residues. J lost 6 bases, V lost 1 base, and 8 bases had no gene match. Written as DNA, the CDR3 is TGTGCCAGCAGCTTAGGGTCTAGCGGGGGGTATACCGAGCAGTACTTC. It encodes CASSLGSSGGYTEQYF.

V and J are TRBV5-6 and TRBJ2-3; 11 positions agree with TRBD2. The CDR3 has 15 amino acids. Germline-derived CDR1 and CDR2 are SGHDT and YYEEEE. The V gene end was trimmed by 0 bases and the J gene end by 5 bases; junction bases not matched to a gene: 2. The DNA of the CDR3 is TGTGCCAGCAGCTTGGGACTAGCGGGAATAGATACGCAGTATTTT. It codes for CASSLGLAGIDTQYF.

Worth noting for this clonotype: This could be a read error, since a much larger clone is one nucleotide away. The chain joins TRBV7-9 to TRBJ2-7, with TRBD1 matching over 8 bases. V gave up 5 bases and J gave up 3 bases; unmatched junction bases: 3. CDR3 length equals 13 residues. Germline CDR1 reads SEHNR; CDR2 reads FQNEAQ (reference sequence). Here the CDR3 DNA reads TGTGCCAGCAGCGCGGACAGGGACTACGAGCAGTACTTC. It codes for CASSADRDYEQYF.

This clonotype was observed a few times. This chain connects TRBV20-1 to TRBJ2-5, with 10 bases aligning to TRBD2. Germline values: CDR1 DFQATT, CDR2 SNEGSKA (reference sequence). This CDR3 comprises 15 residues. V shed 6 bases, J shed 4 bases, and the junction held 11 bases outside the gene matches. The CDR3 loop is CSASRVAGGLETQYF. The CDR3 DNA is TGCAGTGCCTCCAGGGTAGCGGGAGGTCTAGAGACCCAGTACTTC.